The 28 T cell receptor beta chains below come from one sample, sequenced in a study of blood T cells in healthy people across ages. It was with a sample-barcoded 5' primer and a J-beta primer mix that a second PCR of about 6 to 12 cycles was run. TCRdb re-called the 5' RACE reads through MiXCR, storing one row per CDR3 protein. Here the sample spans 500,000 to 700,000 distinct CDR3 sequences, approximately 30% being singletons. The source material was blood. The receptors come from a woman at least 80 years old in good health.

This clonotype was counted only a few times. A read error is possible here, since a much larger clone lies one base away. This rearrangement joins TRBV9 to TRBJ2-7; maybe TRBD1 (6 bases). This CDR3 comprises 14 residues. Germline CDR1 and CDR2: SGDLS and YYNGEE. The ends were cut back, 0 bases at V and 5 bases at J, with 12 bases in the middle. CDR3 loop: CASSVEGRGNEQYF. The CDR3 nucleotides are TGTGCCAGCAGCGTAGAGGGCAGGGGCAACGAGCAGTACTTC.

This clonotype was observed at least ten times. V is TRBV10-3 and J is TRBJ2-7; perhaps TRBD2 as D (6 bases). The CDR3 covers 14 residues. V lost 6 bases and J lost 5, with 17 bases in between. CDR1 and CDR2 (germline): ENHRY, SYGVKD. In nucleotides, the CDR3 is TGTGCCATCAGCCCTCGTCCTCCGGGGGACGAGCAGTACTTC. Protein: CAISPRPPGDEQYF.

Remarks on this clonotype: A much larger clone lies a single base off, so this may be a read error. This chain joins TRBV6-5 and TRBJ1-6; D not resolved. The CDR3 has 12 amino acids. Germline V CDR1 and CDR2: MNHEY, SVGAGI. V lost 5 bases, J lost 9 bases, and 8 bases lay in between. The CDR3 bases are TGTGCCAGCAGTGCCGCGCTTTCACCCCTCCACTTT. Protein: CASSAALSPLHF.

This chain connects TRBV11-3 to TRBJ2-7, with no clear D. This CDR3 is 16 amino acids long. Germline-derived CDR1 and CDR2 are SGHNT and YENEEA. Between the trimmed V and J ends, which lost 2 bases and 9 bases, there was a span of 23 bases. The CDR3: CASSLSHDPRLIGQYF. CDR3 sequence (DNA): TGTGCCAGCAGCTTATCCCACGATCCGAGGCTTATTGGGCAGTACTTC. The entire variable domain, with the rest obtained from reference TRBV11-3 and TRBJ2-7, is as follows: EAGVVQSPRYKIIEKKQPVAFWCNPISGHNTLYWYLQNLGQGPELLIRYENEEAVDDSQLPKDRFSAERLKGVDSTLKIQPAELGDSAVYLCASSLSHDPRLIGQYFGPGTRLTVT.

A word on this clonotype: With a much larger clone just one base away, this may be a read error. The rearrangement uses TRBV6-2 or TRBV6-3 and TRBJ2-7, with TRBD1 matching 11 bases. Germline lookup yields CDR1 MNHEY and CDR2 SVGEGT. This CDR3 is 15 amino acids long. The DNA of the CDR3 is TGTACCAGCAGTTCCCTAGGACAGGGGGCCCGCGAGCAGTACTTC. Encoded protein: CTSSSLGQGAREQYF.

The chain has TRBV27 and TRBJ2-7; D gene unclear. Germline loops: CDR1 MNHEY, CDR2 SMNVEV (reference sequence). The CDR3 consists of 12 residues. V lost 11 bases to trimming and J lost 5 bases, with 16 bases between them. CDR3 protein: CAGGSRSHEQYF. DNA of the CDR3: TGTGCCGGCGGTTCACGAAGCCACGAGCAGTACTTC.

This clonotype was observed many times. A much larger clonotype is one base distant, so this may be a read error. The chain employs TRBV18 and TRBJ2-7; no clear D gene. The V gene's germline CDR1 is KGHSH and CDR2 LQKENI. The CDR3 covers 12 residues. V was cut by 1 base and J by 7 bases, with 8 bases left in between. This CDR3 is CASSPLGNEQYF. CDR3 nucleotides: TGTGCCAGCTCACCACTGGGCAATGAGCAGTACTTC.

A note on this clonotype: A single base separates this from a much larger clone, so it may be a read error. This chain connects TRBV7-2 to TRBJ2-7; 9 positions match TRBD2. The V and J ends lost 3 bases and 0 bases, in that order; junction bases with no gene match: 12. The CDR3 has 18 residues. In germline, CDR1 is SGHTA, CDR2 FQGNSA. CDR3 in amino acids: CASSLGPAGGFSSYEQYF. CDR3 sequence (DNA): TGTGCCAGCAGCTTGGGACCAGCGGGGGGCTTCAGCTCCTACGAGCAGTACTTC.

This clonotype was found many times. V is TRBV7-2 and J is TRBJ2-1, with 7 bases aligning to TRBD2. The V gene end was trimmed by 0 bases and the J gene end by 7 bases; junction bases not matched to a gene: 9. The CDR3 is 16 residues long. Germline V gives CDR1 SGHTA, CDR2 FQGNSA. The CDR3 here is CASSLALGGGENEQFF. CDR3 DNA sequence: TGTGCCAGCAGCTTAGCGCTTGGCGGGGGAGAGAATGAGCAGTTCTTC.

This clonotype has a count of ten or more. The CDR3 sequence: CASSSPLAGAPRAKNIQYF. The CDR3 DNA sequence: TGCGCCAGCAGCTCGCCGCTAGCGGGGGCCCCCCGGGCCAAAAACATTCAGTACTTC. The chain carries TRBV5-1 and TRBJ2-4; 10 bases are a match to TRBD2. The CDR3 runs 19 residues. The junction had 13 bases not matched to a gene; V was cut back by 3 bases and J by 1 base. From germline, CDR1 is SGHRS and CDR2 YFSETQ.

Ten or more counts support this clonotype. The chain has TRBV3-1 and TRBJ2-7; TRBD2 agrees at 9 bases. The CDR3 spans 16 residues. Trimming removed 0 bases from V and 5 bases from J; junction bases left unmatched: 8. The V gene's germline CDR1 is LGHDT and CDR2 YNNKEL (reference sequence). CDR3 in amino acids: CASSQDASGVGNEQYF. The CDR3 nucleotides are TGTGCCAGCAGCCAAGATGCTAGCGGGGTTGGTAACGAGCAGTACTTC.

This clonotype was found once. This may stem from a read error, because a much larger clone lies one nucleotide away. This sequence joins TRBV6-5 and TRBJ1-6, with D hard to call. This CDR3 region has 16 residues. CDR1 MNHEY and CDR2 SVGAGI come from the germline V gene. The V end was cut by 5 bases, the J end by 8 bases, with 19 bases between. The CDR3 DNA is TGTGCCAGCAGTCGTGAGGACGGTAGTAATTATTCACCCCTCCACTTT. This encodes CASSREDGSNYSPLHF.

This clonotype has more than one count but fewer than ten. A much more abundant neighbour one base away suggests this may be a read error. The chain uses TRBV5-5 and TRBJ2-5; perhaps TRBD1 as D (6 bases). V dropped 2 bases and J dropped 11 bases, with 22 bases sitting between them. Germline lookup yields CDR1 SGHKS and CDR2 YYEKEE (reference sequence). The CDR3 extends over 15 amino acids. CDR3 bases: TGTGCCAGCAGCTTTCAGCAGGGGCGATATAATGAGCAGTACTTC. Encoded protein: CASSFQQGRYNEQYF. The complete variable domain, with remaining parts taken from reference TRBV5-5 and TRBJ2-5, reads DAGVTQSPTHLIKTRGQQVTLRCSPISGHKSVSWYQQVLGQGPQFIFQYYEKEERGRGNFPDRFSARQFPNYSSELNVNALLLGDSALYLCASSFQQGRYNEQYFGPGTRLLVL.

This clonotype was observed a few times. At one of its ends the junction is not consistent with the germline gene, which may arise from a read error. The chain combines TRBV30 with TRBJ2-5; D uncertain. The J call is uncertain, as TRBJ2-7 better fits the DNA end. CDR3 length equals 11 residues. Per the germline V gene, CDR1 is GTSNPN and CDR2 is SVGIG (reference sequence). CDR3: CVWSDSDEQYF. The CDR3 bases are TGTGTCTGGAGCGATTCGGACGAGCAGTACTTC.

On this clonotype itself: At one end the junction does not follow the germline gene, possibly because of a read error. The chain links TRBV6-2 or TRBV6-3 to TRBJ1-1, with D perhaps TRBD1 (5 bases). CDR1 and CDR2 from the germline V gene are MNHEY and SVGEGT. CDR3 length: 11 amino acids. This chain's CDR3 is CTSSPPGEAFF. The CDR3 nucleotides read TGTACCAGCAGTCCCCCAGGGGAAGCTTTCTTT.

This clonotype showed up just once. A much larger clone is a single base away; this may be a read error. V is TRBV4-3 and J is TRBJ1-5; D ambiguous. Germline CDR1 and CDR2: LGHNA and YSLEER. The V and J ends lost 4 bases and 4 bases respectively, with 11 bases between them. This CDR3 has 14 residues. CDR3 amino acids: CASSRELGNQPQHF. In DNA form, the CDR3 reads TGCGCCAGCAGCCGAGAATTAGGAAATCAGCCCCAGCATTTT.

The table lists this clonotype with many counts. The chain is built from TRBV29-1 and TRBJ2-7; D is uncertain. The CDR3 covers 12 residues. Trimming took 4 bases from V and 1 from J, leaving 8 bases between them. Germline CDR1 SQVTM, CDR2 ANQGSEA. The CDR3 region is CSVVTSSYEQYF. CDR3 bases: TGCAGCGTTGTTACGTCGTCCTACGAGCAGTACTTC.

V and J are TRBV20-1 and TRBJ2-2; D gene ambiguous. Germline CDR1 and CDR2: DFQATT and SNEGSKA (reference sequence). The CDR3 runs to 12 residues. Trimming shortened V by 3 bases and J by 3 bases, and 5 bases separated the two germline ends. CDR3 in DNA: TGCAGTGCTAGGCGGTACACCGGGGAGCTGTTTTTT. Its translation is CSARRYTGELFF.

In this sample, this clonotype turned up many times. V is TRBV4-2 and J is TRBJ2-1, with TRBD2 identical over 9 bases. The CDR3 loop spans 16 amino acids. Trimming at V came to 0 bases and at J to 5 bases, leaving 5 bases not matched to a gene. Germline V gene data show CDR1 as LGHNA and CDR2 as YNFKEQ. CDR3 in amino acids: CASSQEGAGGNNEQFF. The CDR3 DNA reads as TGTGCCAGCAGCCAAGAAGGAGCGGGGGGCAACAATGAGCAGTTCTTC.

This clonotype was detected many times. The V gene is TRBV5-1, the J gene TRBJ2-5; tentative D call: TRBD2 (6 bases). This CDR3 comprises 15 residues. V was pared by 6 bases and J by 7 bases, with 22 bases between. CDR1 and CDR2 from the germline V gene are SGHRS and YFSETQ. The CDR3 reads CASTEVRGPMGTQYF. The CDR3 region has the DNA TGCGCCAGCACCGAGGTGCGGGGCCCGATGGGGACCCAGTACTTC. The full variable domain, its missing parts supplied by reference TRBV5-1 and TRBJ2-5, is KAGVTQTPRYLIKTRGQQVTLSCSPISGHRSVSWYQQTPGQGLQFLFEYFSETQRNKGNFPGRFSGRQFSNSRSEMNVSTLELGDSALYLCASTEVRGPMGTQYFGPGTRLLVL.

This clonotype was observed a handful of times. This clone may be a read error of a much larger clone one base away. The gene calls are TRBV29-1 and TRBJ1-4; no firm D call. This CDR3 has 12 amino acids. Germline V gives CDR1 SQVTM, CDR2 ANQGSEA. For the CDR3, the DNA is TGCAGCGTTGCGGGCAACGGTGAAAAACGGTTTTTT. Translated, it gives CSVAGNGEKRFF.

This clonotype was seen a few times. The chain combines TRBV12-3 or TRBV12-4 with TRBJ1-5, with D possibly TRBD1 on 6 matching bases. This CDR3 contains 13 residues. V was clipped by 8 bases and J by 7 bases, with 15 bases between them. CDR3 sequence (DNA): TGTGCCAGCGGCGGGGGGGGCTGGCAGCCCCAGCATTTT. It is translated as CASGGGGWQPQHF.

A few counts support this clonotype. Since a much larger clone is just one base distant, this may be a read error. This chain links TRBV10-3 with TRBJ2-7; the match to TRBD1 covers 8 bases. CDR1 is ENHRY and CDR2 is SYGVKD in the germline V gene. The CDR3 is 13 amino acids. J lost 7 bases, V lost 3 bases, and 5 bases had no gene match. For the CDR3, the DNA is TGTGCCATCAGTGACCCAGGGGGCGGGGAGCAGTACTTC. Its translation: CAISDPGGGEQYF.

This clonotype has at least ten counts. The chain uses TRBV5-1 and TRBJ1-1, with 8 bases that match TRBD1. The length of the CDR3 is 15 residues. Germline loops: CDR1 SGHRS, CDR2 YFSETQ. Trimming took 4 bases from V and 1 from J; bases not matched to a gene: 6. The CDR3 loop reads CASSAAGTGNTEAFF. CDR3 sequence (DNA): TGCGCCAGCAGCGCAGCCGGGACAGGGAACACTGAAGCTTTCTTT.

In its sample, this clonotype was seen many times. The V and J genes are TRBV28 and TRBJ1-2; 10 nucleotides align to TRBD1. With V trimmed by 6 bases and J by 4 bases, 2 bases remained unmatched. CDR1 is MDHEN, CDR2 SYDVKM, per germline. The CDR3 length is 13 residues. The CDR3 DNA is TGTGCCAGCAGCGGGACAGGGGCCTATGGCTACACCTTC. Translating it yields CASSGTGAYGYTF.

This clonotype was seen ten or more times. The CDR3 DNA sequence: TGCGCCAGCAGCCCGGGACAGGGGATATACGAGCAGTACTTC. Translated, it gives CASSPGQGIYEQYF. The V and J genes are TRBV5-1 and TRBJ2-7, with 10 bases identical to TRBD1. The germline CDR1 and CDR2 sequences are SGHRS and YFSETQ. The length of the CDR3 is 14 residues. V gave up 4 bases and J gave up 4 bases; unmatched junction bases: 5.

A remark on this clonotype: With a much larger clone just one base away, this may be a read error. The chain has TRBV28 and TRBJ2-5; D gene unclear. Trimming took 4 bases from V and 9 from J, leaving 9 bases between them. Germline-derived CDR1 and CDR2 are MDHEN and SYDVKM. The CDR3 loop spans 11 amino acids. In DNA, the CDR3 is TGTGCCAGCAGTTCGAAGGTGGCCCAGTACTTC. Translating it yields CASSSKVAQYF. Based on the CDR3 plus reference TRBV28 and TRBJ2-5, the full variable domain is DVKVTQSSRYLVKRTGEKVFLECVQDMDHENMFWYRQDPGLGLRLIYFSYDVKMKEKGDIPEGYSVSREKKERFSLILESASTNQTSMYLCASSSKVAQYFGPGTRLLVL.

This clonotype was seen ten or more times. The gene calls are TRBV5-1 and TRBJ2-7; D could derive from TRBD1 or TRBD2 (5 bases each). The CDR3 loop spans 13 amino acids. Germline assignment: CDR1 SGHRS and CDR2 YFSETQ. V was clipped by 4 bases and J by 0 bases, with 8 bases between them. CDR3 DNA: TGCGCCAGCAGCACGGGACCCTCCTACGAGCAGTACTTC. This translates into CASSTGPSYEQYF.